The clone carrying this TCR beta chain was observed at least ten times. These data originate in a study of molecular identifiers for immune sequencing clone quantification. TCRdb reprocessed the PCR reads via MiXCR and lists one record per CDR3 protein. This sample has around 480,000 distinct CDR3 sequences, with about 25% found just once. The germline V gene has CDR1 MNHEY and CDR2 SMNVEV (reference sequence). This CDR3 spans 14 amino acids. Deletions cut 5 bases from V and 5 bases from J, with 16 bases between. The TCR sequence derives from a human donor in good health. Some libraries in this study had Jurkat cell RNA spiked in. Sequenced input: naive CD8+ T cells from blood, with Jurkat cell RNA spiked in. Regarding subset: FACS-sorted CD8+CD4-CCR7+CD45RA+ naive T cells. The genes are TRBV27 and TRBJ2-7; D perhaps matches TRBD2 (7 bases). The DNA for the CDR3 is TGTGCCAGCAGTCCATTGCGGGGGCTTGACGAGCAGTACTTC. It specifies CASSPLRGLDEQYF.